This T cell receptor (beta chain) was recovered during a study of PD-L1 blockade in urothelial cancer. Regarding the study as a whole: Tumor-associated blood clones were expanded more by durable-benefit patients at 3 weeks.

Only a few counts were recorded for this clone. The antigen remains unidentified. Generated by immunoSEQ multiplex PCR, the TCRdb table keeps only in-frame clones and is missing some. The sample consists of some 20,000 clones, around 88% of them appearing once. The germline gives CDR1 MGHRA, CDR2 YSYEKL. The V segment lost 1 base and the J segment 5 bases; nucleotides outside the gene matches: 7. This CDR3 contains 17 residues. This chain connects TRBV4-1 to TRBJ2-1; 11 nucleotides match TRBD2. The material sequenced was PBMCs, taken around atezolizumab (anti-PD-L1) treatment. The source of this sequence is a man aged 50 or older with urothelial cancer. The CDR3 DNA is TGCGCCAGCAGCCAAGGCCCTAGCGGGAGGCCGCACAATGAGCAGTTCTTC. Protein sequence: CASSQGPSGRPHNEQFF.